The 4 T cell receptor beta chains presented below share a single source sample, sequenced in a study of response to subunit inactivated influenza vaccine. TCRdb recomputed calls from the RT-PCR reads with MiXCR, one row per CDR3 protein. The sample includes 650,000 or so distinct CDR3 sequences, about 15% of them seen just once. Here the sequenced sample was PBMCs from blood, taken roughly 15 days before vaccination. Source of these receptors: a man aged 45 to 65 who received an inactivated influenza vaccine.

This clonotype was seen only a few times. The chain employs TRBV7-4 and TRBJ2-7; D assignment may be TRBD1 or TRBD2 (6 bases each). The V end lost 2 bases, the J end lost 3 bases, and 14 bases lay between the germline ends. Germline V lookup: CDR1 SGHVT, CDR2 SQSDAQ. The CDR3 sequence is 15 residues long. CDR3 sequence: CASSLKGGAFYEQYF. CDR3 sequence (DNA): TGTGCCAGCAGCTTAAAGGGGGGAGCTTTCTACGAGCAGTACTTC.

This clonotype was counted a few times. The CDR3 loop is CASSPRYLRGRETQYF. CDR3 in DNA: TGTGCCAGCTCACCTAGATACCTGCGTGGGCGGGAGACCCAGTACTTC. The chain employs TRBV18 and TRBJ2-5, with D hard to call. This CDR3 spans 16 amino acids. Trimming cost V 3 bases and J 5 bases, with 19 bases left between them. Germline assignment: CDR1 KGHSH and CDR2 LQKENI.

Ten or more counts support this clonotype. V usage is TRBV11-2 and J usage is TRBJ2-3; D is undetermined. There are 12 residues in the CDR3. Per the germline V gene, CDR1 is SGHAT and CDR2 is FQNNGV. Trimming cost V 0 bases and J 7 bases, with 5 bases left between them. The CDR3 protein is CASSLETNTQYF. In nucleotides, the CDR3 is TGTGCCAGCAGCTTAGAAACGAATACGCAGTATTTT.

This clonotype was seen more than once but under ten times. The CDR3 loop is CASSPGWTENIQYF. The CDR3 nucleotides are TGCGCCAGCAGCCCCGGGTGGACAGAAAACATTCAGTACTTC. The chain carries TRBV5-1 and TRBJ2-4; TRBD1 might be the D (6 bases). Per the germline V gene, CDR1 is SGHRS and CDR2 is YFSETQ. The CDR3 runs 14 residues. V lost 4 bases and J 5 bases, leaving 13 bases between the germline ends. Using reference TRBV5-1 and TRBJ2-4 for the parts outside the CDR3, the full variable domain is KAGVTQTPRYLIKTRGQQVTLSCSPISGHRSVSWYQQTPGQGLQFLFEYFSETQRNKGNFPGRFSGRQFSNSRSEMNVSTLELGDSALYLCASSPGWTENIQYFGAGTRLSVL.